This is a list of T cell receptor beta chains from one sample in a study of blood T cell repertoires in COVID-19. The data were produced by immunoSEQ multiplex PCR, yet TCRdb's version contains in-frame clones alone and is incomplete. The sample lists around 200,000 clones; 65% to 80% were seen once. The sequenced sample was peripheral blood. Source of these receptors: a woman in her fifties or sixties with acute or convalescent COVID-19. The CDR3 runs from the conserved cysteine through the conserved F or W. The D gene is left open where the match is weak. Where a row states a size, it is once, few, many or the class of an expanded clone; other rows omit it.

abundance	j_gene	v_gene	d_gene	CDR3aa	CDR3nt
-	TRBJ1-2	TRBV6-5	-	CASSHREGYTF	TGTGCCAGCAGTCACCGGGAGGGCTACACCTTC
-	TRBJ2-7	TRBV13	TRBD2	CASSFEASGKEQYF	TGTGCCAGCAGCTTCGAGGCTAGCGGGAAGGAGCAGTACTTC
-	TRBJ2-4	TRBV28	TRBD2	CASRSGTSGSHQIQYF	TGTGCCAGCAGAAGCGGGACTAGCGGGTCCCACCAGATTCAGTACTTC
-	TRBJ2-3	TRBV6-4	TRBD1	CASSDSGRGLTDTQYF	TGTGCCAGCAGTGACTCAGGCAGGGGGCTCACAGATACGCAGTATTTT
-	TRBJ2-2	TRBV5-8	-	CASSFTGRRTGELFF	TGTGCCAGCAGCTTTACAGGGCGTCGTACCGGGGAGCTGTTTTTT
-	TRBJ1-6	TRBV27	-	CASSLSLAGKSPLHF	TGTGCCAGCAGTTTATCGCTGGCAGGGAAGTCACCCCTCCACTTT
-	TRBJ2-5	TRBV11-2	-	CASSPKETQYF	TGTGCCAGCAGCCCCAAAGAGACCCAGTACTTC
-	TRBJ1-6	TRBV28	TRBD1	CASRGQGSYNSPLHF	TGTGCCAGCAGGGGACAGGGCTCCTATAATTCACCCCTCCACTTT
once	TRBJ1-4	TRBV5-1	-	CASSSGSLAREKLFF	TGCGCCAGCAGCTCGGGGTCGTTGGCCAGGGAAAAACTGTTTTTT
-	TRBJ2-1	TRBV10-1	-	CASSESKTGGDEQFF	TGCGCCAGCAGTGAGTCGAAGACAGGAGGCGATGAGCAGTTCTTC
-	TRBJ2-3	TRBV3-1/TRBV3-2	-	CASSLTDTQYF	TGTGCCAGCAGCCTAACAGATACGCAGTATTTT
once	TRBJ2-1	TRBV9	TRBD2	CASSERGPPYNEQFF	TGTGCCAGCAGCGAGCGGGGTCCCCCCTACAATGAGCAGTTCTTC
-	TRBJ2-2	TRBV3-1/TRBV3-2	-	CASSQEAALVGELFF	TGTGCCAGCAGCCAAGAAGCCGCGTTGGTCGGGGAGCTGTTTTTT
few	TRBJ2-7	TRBV3-1/TRBV3-2	TRBD2	CASSRHRDREKGLAGDPPGEQYF	TGTGCCAGCAGCCGTCACCGGGACAGGGAAAAAGGACTAGCGGGAGACCCGCCGGGGGAGCAGTACTTC
-	TRBJ1-6	TRBV6-5	-	CASSYSSNSPLHF	TGTGCCAGCAGTTACTCGAGTAATTCACCCCTCCACTTT
-	TRBJ1-2	TRBV10-3	-	CAISDLGGRDTEVEGYTF	TGTGCCATCAGCGACCTCGGAGGGAGGGATACCGAAGTAGAAGGCTACACCTTC
-	TRBJ2-3	TRBV7-2	TRBD2	CASSFGSSGGTDTQYF	TGTGCCAGCAGCTTTGGGTCTAGCGGAGGCACAGATACGCAGTATTTT
-	TRBJ1-2	TRBV7-2	-	CASSFWGGSYGYTF	TGTGCCAGCAGCTTCTGGGGGGGGAGCTATGGCTACACCTTC
-	TRBJ2-7	TRBV7-2	-	CASSSQSQGTSYEQYF	TGTGCCAGCAGCTCACAGTCTCAGGGAACCTCCTACGAGCAGTACTTC
-	TRBJ2-7	TRBV30	TRBD1	CAWRDRGRGEQYF	TGTGCCTGGAGGGACAGGGGGCGAGGAGAGCAGTACTTC
-	TRBJ1-2	TRBV2	-	CASSGGFDGNYGYTF	TGTGCCAGCAGTGGAGGTTTCGACGGGAACTATGGCTACACCTTC